This TCR beta chain came from a study of CD8 T cells in Susac syndrome. The CD8+ and CD4+ T cells were isolated magnetically using a negative isolation approach, whereas the TEMRA cells were enriched by FACS. The CDR3 consists of 15 residues. Per germline, CDR1 DFQATT and CDR2 SNEGSKA (reference sequence). Trimming stripped 1 base from V and 2 bases from J, with 15 bases between. An input of about 0.5 to 1 ug of RNA was subjected to reverse transcription using random hexamers. TCRdb re-called the immunoSEQ multiplex PCR reads with MiXCR, one entry per CDR3 protein. Of tens of thousands of distinct CDR3 sequences in the sample, roughly 95% were seen once.

The origin of this receptor is a human donor with multiple sclerosis. The specimen sequenced was CD4+ T cells from PBMCs. The gene calls are TRBV20-1 and TRBJ2-7, with D perhaps matching TRBD2 (6 bases). This CDR3 is CSARGAGGAAYEQYF. The CDR3 bases are TGCAGTGCTAGAGGGGCTGGCGGGGCGGCCTACGAGCAGTACTTC.